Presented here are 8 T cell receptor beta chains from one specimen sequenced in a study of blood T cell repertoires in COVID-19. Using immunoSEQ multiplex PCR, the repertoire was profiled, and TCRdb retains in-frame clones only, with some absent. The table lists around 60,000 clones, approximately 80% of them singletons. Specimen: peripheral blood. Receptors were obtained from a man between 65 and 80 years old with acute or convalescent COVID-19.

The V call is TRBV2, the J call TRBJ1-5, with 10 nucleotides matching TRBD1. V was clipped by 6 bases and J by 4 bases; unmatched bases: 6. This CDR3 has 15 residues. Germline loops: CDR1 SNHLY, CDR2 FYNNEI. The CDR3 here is CASRDRDRGNQPQHF. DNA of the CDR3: TGTGCCAGCAGGGACCGGGACAGGGGTAATCAGCCCCAGCATTTT.

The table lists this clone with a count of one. CDR3 DNA: TGTGCCAGCAGCCATGCGCCTAGCGGGGGGGACGAGCAGTACTTC. It specifies CASSHAPSGGDEQYF. The rearrangement links TRBV3-1 (or the pseudogene TRBV3-2) to TRBJ2-7; 12 bases agree with TRBD2. Trimming at V came to 3 bases and at J to 5 bases, leaving 5 bases not matched to a gene. This CDR3 is 15 amino acids long. Germline V lookup: CDR1 LGHDT, CDR2 YNNKEL (reference sequence).

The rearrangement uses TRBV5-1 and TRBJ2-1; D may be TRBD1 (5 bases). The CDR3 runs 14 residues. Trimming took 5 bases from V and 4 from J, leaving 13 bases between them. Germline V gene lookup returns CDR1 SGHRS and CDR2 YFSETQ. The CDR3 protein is CASRLVGQYNEQFF. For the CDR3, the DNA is TGCGCCAGCAGACTGGTGGGGCAGTACAATGAGCAGTTCTTC.

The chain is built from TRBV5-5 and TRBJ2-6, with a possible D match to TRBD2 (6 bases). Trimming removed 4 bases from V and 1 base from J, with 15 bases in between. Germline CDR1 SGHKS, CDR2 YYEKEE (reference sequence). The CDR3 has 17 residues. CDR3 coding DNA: TGTGCCAGCAGCGAAGTCCCTGGGGGGTCTGGGGCCAACGTCCTGACTTTC. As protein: CASSEVPGGSGANVLTF.

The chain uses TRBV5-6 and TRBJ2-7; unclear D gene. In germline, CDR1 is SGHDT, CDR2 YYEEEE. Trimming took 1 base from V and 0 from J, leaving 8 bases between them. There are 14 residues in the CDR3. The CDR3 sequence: CASSLFWSSYEQYF. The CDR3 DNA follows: TGTGCCAGCAGCTTGTTCTGGAGCTCCTACGAGCAGTACTTC. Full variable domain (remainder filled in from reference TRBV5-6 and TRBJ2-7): DAGVTQSPTHLIKTRGQQVTLRCSPKSGHDTVSWYQQALGQGPQFIFQYYEEEERQRGNFPDRFSGHQFPNYSSELNVNALLLGDSALYLCASSLFWSSYEQYFGPGTRLTVT.

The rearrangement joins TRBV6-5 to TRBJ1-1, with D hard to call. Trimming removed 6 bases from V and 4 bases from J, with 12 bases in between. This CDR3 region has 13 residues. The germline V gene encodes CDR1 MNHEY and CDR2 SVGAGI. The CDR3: CASRAGIFTEAFF. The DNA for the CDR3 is TGTGCCAGCAGGGCGGGAATTTTCACTGAAGCTTTCTTT.

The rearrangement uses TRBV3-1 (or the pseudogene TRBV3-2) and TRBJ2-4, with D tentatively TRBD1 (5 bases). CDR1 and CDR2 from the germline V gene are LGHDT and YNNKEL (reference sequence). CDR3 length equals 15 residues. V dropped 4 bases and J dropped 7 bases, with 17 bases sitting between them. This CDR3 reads CASSPRQWASNIQYF. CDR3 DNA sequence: TGTGCCAGCAGCCCGAGACAGTGGGCCTCGAACATTCAGTACTTC.

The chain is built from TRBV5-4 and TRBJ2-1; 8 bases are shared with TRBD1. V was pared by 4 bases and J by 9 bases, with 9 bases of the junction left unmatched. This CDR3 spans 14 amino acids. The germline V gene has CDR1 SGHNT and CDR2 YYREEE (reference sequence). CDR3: CASSPRDRPGEQFF. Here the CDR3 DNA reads TGTGCCAGCAGCCCACGGGACAGGCCGGGTGAGCAGTTCTTC.